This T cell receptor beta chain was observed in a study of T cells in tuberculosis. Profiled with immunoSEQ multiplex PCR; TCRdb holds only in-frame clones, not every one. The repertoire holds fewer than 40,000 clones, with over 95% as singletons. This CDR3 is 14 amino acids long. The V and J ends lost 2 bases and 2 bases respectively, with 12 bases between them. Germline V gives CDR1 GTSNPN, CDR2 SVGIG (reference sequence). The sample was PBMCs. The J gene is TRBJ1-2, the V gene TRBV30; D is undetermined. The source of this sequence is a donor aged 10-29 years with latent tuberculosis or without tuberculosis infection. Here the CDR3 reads CAWSPQRVNYGYTF. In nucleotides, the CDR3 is TGTGCCTGGAGTCCTCAGCGAGTAAACTATGGCTACACCTTC. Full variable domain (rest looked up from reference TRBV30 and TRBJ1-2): SQTIHQWPATLVQPVGSPLSLECTVEGTSNPNLYWYRQAAGRGLQLLFYSVGIGQISSEVPQNLSASRPQDRQFILSSKKLLLSDSGFYLCAWSPQRVNYGYTFGSGTRLTVV.